The clone carrying this TCR beta chain was picked up many times. The CDR3 consists of 14 residues. Trimming left V 3 bases short and J 5 bases short, with 12 bases between. The germline V gene has CDR1 KGHDR and CDR2 SFDVKD. Primers used in a second PCR of about 7 to 12 cycles were a sample-barcoded 5' primer and a J-beta primer mix. TCRdb re-analysed the 5' RACE reads in MiXCR, keeping a single row per CDR3 protein. Seen here are hundreds of thousands of distinct CDR3 sequences, 29% observed once, and the top ten hold 15% to 20%. The data stem from a study of blood T cells in healthy people across ages.

The rearrangement links TRBV24-1 to TRBJ2-5, with D maybe TRBD2 (5 bases). The specimen was blood. This sequence was found in a woman older than 75 in good health. The chain's CDR3 is CATSDPNERETQYF. In DNA form, the CDR3 reads TGTGCCACCAGTGATCCGAACGAGCGGGAGACCCAGTACTTC.